This is a list of T cell receptor beta chains from one sample in a study of TIL therapy for anti-PD-1-resistant metastatic lung cancer. Using immunoSEQ multiplex PCR, the repertoire was profiled, and TCRdb retains in-frame clones only, with some absent. The sample holds tens of thousands of clones, roughly 78% seen once. Sequenced material: blood, taken at baseline. These receptors originate from a man between 65 and 79 years old with non-small cell lung cancer. The CDR3 runs from the conserved cysteine through the conserved F or W.

TRBJ1-4 TRBV15 CATSRPGQGIEKLFF
TRBJ2-3 TRBV5-1 CASSYGGSDTQYF
TRBJ2-1 TRBV27 CASSQLPGEQFF
TRBJ2-7 TRBV5-1 CASSIGQGAFYEQYF
TRBJ2-7 TRBV29-1 CSARGSSGSSYEQYF
TRBJ1-1 TRBV20-1 CSVTQNTEAFF
TRBJ2-5 TRBV6-1 CASRQGAPETQYF
TRBJ2-1 TRBV7-2 CASSLWGTENEQFF
TRBJ2-7 TRBV2 CASSEGDSYEQYF
TRBJ2-7 TRBV7-3 CASSLGNPGQGYEQYF
TRBJ2-1 TRBV5-1 CASSLPSSGDYNEQFF